These 7 T cell receptor beta chains came from one sample sequenced in a study of cytomegalovirus exposure and HLA in healthy donors. Some clones are missing from TCRdb's copy, which holds only in-frame ones; the method was immunoSEQ multiplex PCR. The sample has about 160,000 clones, under 90% seen once. The sequenced material came from PBMCs. The receptors were gathered from a woman aged 18-30 years in good health and CMV-seropositive.

The chain combines TRBV9 with TRBJ1-1; D unresolved. V was pared by 2 bases and J by 8 bases, with 10 bases between. CDR1 and CDR2 (germline): SGDLS, YYNGEE. This CDR3 has 12 residues. The CDR3 sequence is CASSVTEGEAFF. The CDR3 DNA reads TGTGCCAGCAGCGTTACTGAGGGAGAAGCTTTCTTT.

The chain couples TRBV7-9 to TRBJ2-5; 7 nucleotides agree with TRBD1. Germline V gene sequence: CDR1 SEHNR, CDR2 FQNEAQ (reference sequence). The V segment lost 5 bases and the J segment 7 bases; nucleotides outside the gene matches: 7. CDR3 length: 13 amino acids. The CDR3 sequence: CASSPRQGGTQYF. Here the CDR3 DNA reads TGTGCCAGCAGCCCCAGACAGGGTGGGACCCAGTACTTC.

The rearrangement uses TRBV2 and TRBJ1-1, with unresolved D. Trimming shortened V by 6 bases and J by 6 bases, and 8 bases separated the two germline ends. The CDR3 sequence is 11 residues long. Germline CDR1 and CDR2: SNHLY and FYNNEI. The CDR3 loop is CASRRVSEAFF. CDR3 sequence (DNA): TGTGCCAGCAGGAGGGTCTCTGAAGCTTTCTTT.

This clone was seen once. J is TRBJ2-3 and V is TRBV5-1; D not certain. V was cut by 4 bases and J by 5 bases, with 11 bases left in between. The CDR3 covers 13 residues. Germline V gene data show CDR1 as SGHRS and CDR2 as YFSETQ. The CDR3 here is CASSPPRLDTQYF. CDR3 DNA sequence: TGCGCCAGCAGCCCCCCCAGACTAGATACGCAGTATTTT.

The chain carries TRBV6-6 and TRBJ2-5; D might be TRBD2 (5 bases). V lost 2 bases and J lost 4, with 11 bases in between. The CDR3 has 14 amino acids. In germline, CDR1 is MNHNY, CDR2 SVGAGI (reference sequence). CDR3 region: CASSYPTGRETQYF. The CDR3 nucleotides read TGTGCCAGCAGTTACCCAACGGGGAGAGAGACCCAGTACTTC.

The chain links TRBV25-1 to TRBJ1-1, with D possibly TRBD1 on 5 matching bases. Trimming removed 8 bases at V and 4 bases at J, with 23 bases between. Germline V CDR1 and CDR2: MGHDK, SYGVNS. The CDR3 has 16 residues. In DNA form, the CDR3 reads TGTGCCAGCGGCAGTGCCTGGGGGGAGGGAACCACTGAAGCTTTCTTT. Protein sequence: CASGSAWGEGTTEAFF. The full variable domain, completed using reference TRBV25-1 and TRBJ1-1, is EADIYQTPRYLVIGTGKKITLECSQTMGHDKMYWYQQDPGMELHLIHYSYGVNSTEKGDLSSESTVSRIRTEHFPLTLESARPSHTSQYLCASGSAWGEGTTEAFFGQGTRLTVV.

The DNA of the CDR3 is TGTGCCAGCAGACGCCGGGAGGCGGGTGAGCAGTACTTC. It yields the protein CASRRREAGEQYF. The chain uses TRBV28 and TRBJ2-7; TRBD2 agrees at 7 bases. The J segment lost 7 bases and the V segment lost 6 bases, leaving 9 bases of the junction unmatched. CDR1 and CDR2 (germline): MDHEN, SYDVKM. The CDR3 has 13 amino acids.